The 17 T cell receptor beta chains presented below share a single source sample, sequenced in a study of cytomegalovirus exposure and HLA in healthy donors. 60 Vbeta and 13 Jbeta primers were used in PCR. Method: immunoSEQ multiplex PCR; TCRdb's copy keeps in-frame clones and lacks some. The top ten hold roughly 1.3% of the sample, which has over 200,000 clones, around 85% seen once. Sequencing was carried out using PBMCs. These receptors were obtained from a human donor in good health.

The rearrangement joins TRBV7-9 to TRBJ2-5; 7 nucleotides align to TRBD2. The CDR3 spans 16 residues. CDR1 SEHNR and CDR2 FQNEAQ come from the germline V gene (reference sequence). With V trimmed by 2 bases and J by 2 bases, 8 bases remained unmatched. As DNA, the CDR3 is TGTGCCAGCAGCTTAAGGCCGGGAGGAAGGCAAGAGACCCAGTACTTC. This sequence encodes CASSLRPGGRQETQYF. Using reference TRBV7-9 and TRBJ2-5 for the parts outside the CDR3, the full variable domain is DTGVSQNPRHKITKRGQNVTFRCDPISEHNRLYWYRQTLGQGPEFLTYFQNEAQLEKSRLLSDRFSAERPKGSFSTLEIQRTEQGDSAMYLCASSLRPGGRQETQYFGPGTRLLVL.

CDR3 in DNA: TGCGCCAGCAGCCCCCCGGGAACAAATGAAAAACTGTTTTTT. Its translation is CASSPPGTNEKLFF. The chain joins TRBV5-1 to TRBJ1-4; the D is unclear. Germline V lookup: CDR1 SGHRS, CDR2 YFSETQ. The V and J ends lost 4 bases and 5 bases respectively, with 12 bases between them. The CDR3 covers 14 residues. Looking up the rest from reference TRBV5-1 and TRBJ1-4 gives the full variable domain: KAGVTQTPRYLIKTRGQQVTLSCSPISGHRSVSWYQQTPGQGLQFLFEYFSETQRNKGNFPGRFSGRQFSNSRSEMNVSTLELGDSALYLCASSPPGTNEKLFFGSGTQLSVL.

The V gene is TRBV28, the J gene TRBJ2-7; the D gene is possibly TRBD2 (5 bases). The ends were cut back, 7 bases at V and 1 base at J, with 17 bases in the middle. Germline lookup yields CDR1 MDHEN and CDR2 SYDVKM. CDR3 length: 15 residues. The CDR3 spells CASIKRVGPSYEQYF. The CDR3 bases are TGTGCCAGCATCAAGAGGGTCGGGCCTTCCTACGAGCAGTACTTC. The full variable domain, rest sourced from reference TRBV28 and TRBJ2-7, is DVKVTQSSRYLVKRTGEKVFLECVQDMDHENMFWYRQDPGLGLRLIYFSYDVKMKEKGDIPEGYSVSREKKERFSLILESASTNQTSMYLCASIKRVGPSYEQYFGPGTRLTVT.

The rearrangement uses TRBV27 and TRBJ1-4; 10 bases are a match to TRBD1. The CDR3 consists of 15 residues. Trimming at V came to 4 bases and at J to 8 bases, leaving 7 bases not matched to a gene. Looked up from germline, CDR1 is MNHEY and CDR2 is SMNVEV (reference sequence). As DNA, the CDR3 is TGTGCCAGCAGTTCAATAGGGACAGGGGTCGAAAAACTGTTTTTT. Protein sequence: CASSSIGTGVEKLFF.

The genes are TRBV7-8 and TRBJ1-1; no firm D call. V was clipped by 0 bases and J by 3 bases, with 11 bases between them. The germline CDR1 and CDR2 sequences are SGHVS and FQNEAQ. The CDR3 has 15 amino acids. CDR3 residues: CASSLALISHTEAFF. CDR3 nucleotides: TGTGCCAGCAGCTTAGCGCTAATTTCTCACACTGAAGCTTTCTTT.

V usage is TRBV28 and J usage is TRBJ2-5; perhaps TRBD1 as D (5 bases). The CDR3 length is 14 residues. The germline gives CDR1 MDHEN, CDR2 SYDVKM. V was pared by 5 bases and J by 4 bases, with 14 bases between. This CDR3 reads CASSPQGRVETQYF. CDR3 nucleotides: TGTGCCAGCAGTCCCCAGGGTAGGGTAGAGACCCAGTACTTC. The variable domain in full, completed from reference TRBV28 and TRBJ2-5, reads DVKVTQSSRYLVKRTGEKVFLECVQDMDHENMFWYRQDPGLGLRLIYFSYDVKMKEKGDIPEGYSVSREKKERFSLILESASTNQTSMYLCASSPQGRVETQYFGPGTRLLVL.

V usage is TRBV6-1 and J usage is TRBJ2-7; 9 nucleotides line up with TRBD2. Germline CDR1 and CDR2: MNHNS and SASEGT. The V gene end was trimmed by 6 bases and the J gene end by 6 bases; junction bases not matched to a gene: 9. The length of the CDR3 is 14 residues. CDR3 in amino acids: CASRVSGRIGEQYF. CDR3 bases: TGTGCCAGCAGGGTGAGCGGGAGGATAGGCGAGCAGTACTTC.

The V call is TRBV7-2, the J call TRBJ2-6, with D hard to call. The CDR3 is 16 amino acids. Germline-derived CDR1 and CDR2 are SGHTA and FQGNSA. Between the trimmed V and J ends, which lost 4 bases and 2 bases, there was a span of 12 bases. CDR3 protein: CASSSPNRAGANVLTF. The CDR3 region has the DNA TGTGCCAGCAGCTCGCCTAACAGAGCTGGGGCCAACGTCCTGACTTTC.

This clone has a handful of counts. The chain combines TRBV19 with TRBJ2-3, with 11 nucleotides matching TRBD2. CDR1 is LNHDA, CDR2 SQIVND, per germline (reference sequence). The CDR3 length is 15 residues. Trimming cost V 5 bases and J 3 bases; bases outside gene matches: 4. CDR3 region: CASSATSGRTDTQYF. The DNA of the CDR3 is TGTGCCAGTAGTGCTACTAGCGGGAGAACAGATACGCAGTATTTT.

The chain is built from TRBV27 and TRBJ1-3, with a possible D match to TRBD1 (5 bases). V was pared by 3 bases and J by 0 bases, with 6 bases between. The CDR3 covers 14 residues. CDR1 is MNHEY and CDR2 is SMNVEV in the germline V gene (reference sequence). CDR3 DNA: TGTGCCAGCAGTTTCGACAGCTCTGGAAACACCATATATTTT. The encoded protein is CASSFDSSGNTIYF.

In this sample, this clone turned up a few times. The chain couples TRBV5-6 to TRBJ2-3; 9 bases are a match to TRBD2. Germline V gene data show CDR1 as SGHDT and CDR2 as YYEEEE. The trim removed 4 bases at V and 0 bases at J, leaving 6 bases unmatched. The CDR3 runs 16 residues. In DNA form, the CDR3 reads TGTGCCAGCAGCCCAGCGACTAGCGGAAGCACAGATACGCAGTATTTT. Protein product: CASSPATSGSTDTQYF.

The gene calls are TRBV7-9 and TRBJ2-3; TRBD1 matches 11 bases. Germline CDR1 SEHNR, CDR2 FQNEAQ (reference sequence). The ends lost 5 bases at V and 5 bases at J; junction bases unmatched: 12. CDR3 length: 17 residues. CDR3 protein: CASSTKARTGGGDTQYF. CDR3 nucleotides: TGTGCCAGCAGCACCAAGGCCCGGACAGGGGGCGGAGATACGCAGTATTTT.

V usage is TRBV29-1 and J usage is TRBJ1-1; no clear D gene. The CDR3 runs 10 residues. V lost 4 bases and J lost 3, with 3 bases in between. Germline-derived CDR1 and CDR2 are SQVTM and ANQGSEA. The CDR3 protein is CSVAHTEAFF. DNA for the CDR3: TGCAGCGTTGCTCACACTGAAGCTTTCTTT.

The V gene is TRBV27, the J gene TRBJ2-1, with a tentative D call TRBD2 (5 bases). CDR3 length: 16 residues. Trimming pared 5 bases from V and 7 bases from J, leaving 21 bases between. Germline values: CDR1 MNHEY, CDR2 SMNVEV (reference sequence). CDR3 loop: CASSGGGYGKGNEQFF. The DNA for the CDR3 is TGTGCCAGCAGTGGAGGTGGGTACGGTAAAGGGAATGAGCAGTTCTTC.

The gene calls are TRBV18 and TRBJ2-7, with 7 nucleotides matching TRBD2. After removal of 6 bases from V and 7 bases from J, the junction contained 24 bases not matched to a gene. Germline assignment: CDR1 KGHSH and CDR2 LQKENI. The CDR3 runs 18 residues. CDR3 sequence reads: CASSPAFGAGVPPGEQYF. CDR3 coding DNA: TGTGCCAGCTCCCCAGCCTTCGGGGCGGGAGTTCCCCCCGGGGAGCAGTACTTC.

The gene calls are TRBV5-4 and TRBJ2-5, with TRBD1 matching 9 bases. This CDR3 has 15 residues. Germline CDR1 reads SGHNT; CDR2 reads YYREEE (reference sequence). V lost 4 bases, J lost 1 base, and 5 bases stayed unmatched. The CDR3 nucleotides are TGTGCCAGCAGCGTGGACAGGGGTCTCCAAGAGACCCAGTACTTC. As protein: CASSVDRGLQETQYF.

The gene calls are TRBV19 and TRBJ2-7, with D hard to call. Trimming took off 6 bases at V and 2 bases at J, with 11 bases between the two ends. CDR1 is LNHDA and CDR2 is SQIVND in the germline V gene (reference sequence). The length of the CDR3 is 13 residues. DNA of the CDR3: TGTGCCAGTAGCCCCCTTTTAACCTACGAGCAGTACTTC. Translating it yields CASSPLLTYEQYF.